The 8 T cell receptor beta chains listed next were all sequenced from one sample in a study of T-cell memory formation after mild COVID-19. One entry per CDR3 protein results from TCRdb running MiXCR on the 5' RACE reads. The table lists roughly 45,000 distinct CDR3 sequences, roughly a quarter of them singletons, with around 45% in the top ten. Material for sequencing was PBMCs or a T cell subset sorted from them (not recorded which). These receptors were taken from a man aged 18-30 years who had mild COVID-19 (a few samples of this study predate the infection). Cell type and time point are not known.

This clonotype turned up a few times. The chain joins TRBV27 to TRBJ1-2; perhaps TRBD1 as D (6 bases). Germline V gives CDR1 MNHEY, CDR2 SMNVEV (reference sequence). Between the trimmed V and J ends, which lost 8 bases and 6 bases, there was a span of 16 bases. The CDR3 length is 13 residues. The CDR3 region is CASLGAGMDGYTF. The CDR3 DNA sequence: TGTGCCAGCCTGGGGGCTGGTATGGATGGCTACACCTTC.

This clonotype was detected many times. J is TRBJ2-3 and V is TRBV4-3; 8 positions match TRBD2. The germline gives CDR1 LGHNA, CDR2 YSLEER. This CDR3 region has 15 residues. V was pared by 0 bases and J by 6 bases, with 5 bases of the junction left unmatched. Here the CDR3 reads CASSQDSSGGDTQYF. Here the CDR3 DNA reads TGCGCCAGCAGCCAAGATTCCAGCGGGGGTGATACGCAGTATTTT.

V and J are TRBV12-3 or TRBV12-4 and TRBJ2-5; D call uncertain. The CDR3 runs 13 residues. V was clipped by 5 bases and J by 3 bases, with 10 bases between them. This CDR3 reads CASSHSEKETQYF. CDR3 sequence (DNA): TGTGCCAGCAGTCACTCAGAAAAAGAGACCCAGTACTTC.

Only a few counts were recorded for this clonotype. J is TRBJ2-3 and V is TRBV7-9, with D hard to call. CDR3 length equals 15 residues. Looked up from germline, CDR1 is SEHNR and CDR2 is FQNEAQ (reference sequence). Trimming took 4 bases from V and 2 from J, leaving 13 bases between them. The CDR3: CASSSTPPHTDTQYF. CDR3 nucleotides: TGTGCCAGCAGCTCCACTCCCCCACACACAGATACGCAGTATTTT.

This clonotype was observed a handful of times. V is TRBV12-3 or TRBV12-4 and J is TRBJ1-1, with unresolved D. CDR3 length equals 14 residues. Trimming pared 5 bases from V and 3 bases from J, leaving 13 bases between. CDR3 region: CASSKPPSDTEAFF. CDR3 nucleotide sequence: TGTGCCAGCAGTAAGCCCCCTTCAGACACTGAAGCTTTCTTT.

The rearrangement joins TRBV5-5 to TRBJ2-3, with D hard to call. The CDR3 loop spans 14 amino acids. Germline V gives CDR1 SGHKS, CDR2 YYEKEE (reference sequence). V was cut by 0 bases and J by 4 bases, with 9 bases left in between. Written as DNA, the CDR3 is TGTGCCAGCAGCTTGGTTGGGTCCGCAGATACGCAGTATTTT. This translates into CASSLVGSADTQYF.

The chain joins TRBV21-1 to TRBJ2-2. TRBV21-1 is a pseudogene segment. The CDR3 consists of 11 residues. In nucleotides, the CDR3 is TGTGCCAGCTGGGATGCAAGGGGGCTGTTTTTT. This gives the protein CASWDARGLFF.

This clonotype appeared many times. The chain couples TRBV7-2 to TRBJ2-2; D uncertain. The CDR3 length is 15 residues. Germline V gene sequence: CDR1 SGHTA, CDR2 FQGNSA. Trimming stripped 4 bases from V and 6 bases from J, with 15 bases between. The DNA of the CDR3 is TGTGCCAGCAGCTCTCTCCCAGGAACCGCCGGGGAGCTGTTTTTT. Translating it yields CASSSLPGTAGELFF.